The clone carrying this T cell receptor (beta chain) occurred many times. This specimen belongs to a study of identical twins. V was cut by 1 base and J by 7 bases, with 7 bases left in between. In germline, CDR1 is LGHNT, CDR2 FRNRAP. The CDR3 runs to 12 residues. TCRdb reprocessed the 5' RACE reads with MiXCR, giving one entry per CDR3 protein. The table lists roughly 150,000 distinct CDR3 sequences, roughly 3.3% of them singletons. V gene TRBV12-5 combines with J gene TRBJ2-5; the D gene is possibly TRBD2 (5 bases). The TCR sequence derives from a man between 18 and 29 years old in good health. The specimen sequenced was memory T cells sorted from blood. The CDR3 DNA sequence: TGTGCTAGTGGTTTGGACGAGGGGACCCAGTACTTC. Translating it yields CASGLDEGTQYF.